This T cell receptor beta chain was identified in a study of blood T cell repertoires in COVID-19 (dated by TCRdb to about 2020). Some background on the complete study: Samples covering the acute and convalescent phases of COVID-19 were provided by collaborators in the United States, Italy and Spain. The prospective study material was composed of cDNA or gDNA derived from T cells, B-cell-depleted T cells, or PBMCs. Subjects who had been exposed to COVID-19, were actively infected with it, or had recovered from it provided the deeply sampled blood TCRbeta repertoires that made up the dataset. The repertoires were made available in a free public database intended to serve as a resource for research on the immune response to SARS-CoV-2. Samples came from the ongoing ImmuneRACE study (first 160 participants) plus 1,254 subjects from 6 global collaborators. Sample metadata almost always included a de-identified subject ID, COVID-19 status, age in years and sex. Where available, HLA class I and class II types were taken from metadata supplied by the sample provider and were not determined by assay-based typing.

On the study overall, not on this receptor specifically: Clinical and demographic metadata were provided uncurated, with the amount varying by source and participant.

Each collaborating institution followed its own protocols to collect whole blood in K2EDTA tubes. Collaborator samples were shipped for TCRbeta analysis as frozen whole blood, isolated PBMCs, or DNA extracted from either sample type. TCRbeta CDR3 regions were amplified from genomic DNA by means of the immunoSEQ Assay, a bias-controlled multiplex PCR. Per the original workflow: The number of nucleated cells in each sample was estimated from the amplification of reference gene primers within the assay. Sequence reads were collapsed and filtered to measure the absolute abundance of every unique TCRbeta CDR3 rearrangement. For each sample, productive Simpson clonality was calculated as the square root of Simpson's diversity index over productive rearrangements. TCRdb carries this immuneACCESS record with in-frame sequences only. Its versions omit some clonotypes, under half of them owing to an unresolved V gene in the studies checked, with the rest unexplained. V, J and clone size were drawn from that table, and D and trimming were deduced from the DNA. The sample contains under 300,000 clones, over 75% of them found a single time. The ten largest make up 10% to 15% of the sample.

In the case of this clone: The clone's antigen remains unknown. No much larger clone exists at a distance of one base, and base qualities are not known.

V trim: 2 bases; J trim: 6 bases; unmatched bases: 7. CDR1 and CDR2, per the germline V gene, are MNHEY and SVGEGT. The CDR3, cysteine through phenylalanine, is 15 amino acids long. The read is trimmed to its CDR3 DNA, 45 bases read in frame from base 1. This TCR was recovered from a human donor in a cohort sampled during active COVID-19. The chain is encoded by TRBV6-2 or TRBV6-3 joined to TRBJ2-5, and 9 bases in between align with TRBD2. Sequencing was performed on peripheral blood. CDR3 reads: CASSYVSGSVKTQYF. The nucleotide sequence is given as TGTGCCAGCAGTTACGTTAGCGGGAGTGTAAAGACCCAGTACTTC.